This TCR beta chain came from a study of blood T cell repertoires in COVID-19. Study-wide background: The cDNA or gDNA used as material had been derived from T cells, B-cell-depleted T cells, or PBMCs.

In the original workflow: Scientists estimated how many nucleated cells there were by amplifying reference gene primers. Method: immunoSEQ multiplex PCR; TCRdb's copy keeps in-frame clones and lacks some. V, J and clone size were drawn from that table, and D and trimming were deduced from the DNA. The data show approximately 300,000 clones, around 90% seen once. V was pared by 3 bases and J by 4 bases, with 14 bases of the junction left unmatched. The CDR3 extends over 17 amino acids. Germline V gene data show CDR1 as SGHTA and CDR2 as FQGNSA. This clone was seen just once. This clonotype originated in a woman aged 45-65 years who had recovered from COVID-19. The chain carries TRBV7-2 and TRBJ2-7; 8 nucleotides align to TRBD1. The specimen was peripheral blood. The CDR3 region has the DNA TGTGCCAGCAGCTTTAGAATTAGCAGGCAGGGGGCATACGAGCAGTACTTC. It yields the protein CASSFRISRQGAYEQYF.